A single sample gave rise to the 11 T cell receptor beta chains below, sequenced in a study of blood T cell repertoires in COVID-19. Profiled with immunoSEQ multiplex PCR; TCRdb holds only in-frame clones, not every one. The table has approximately 280,000 clones, roughly 90% seen once. Sequencing used peripheral blood. Receptors originate from a middle-aged man with acute or convalescent COVID-19.

The chain has TRBV2 and TRBJ1-2, with D perhaps matching TRBD1 (5 bases). There are 12 residues in the CDR3. The germline CDR1 and CDR2 sequences are SNHLY and FYNNEI. Deletions cut 7 bases from V and 6 bases from J, with 12 bases between. CDR3 bases: TGTGCCAGCACCCCCCAAGGGGATGGCTACACCTTC. Protein: CASTPQGDGYTF.

The chain carries TRBV14 and TRBJ2-7, with TRBD1 matching over 7 bases. Germline values: CDR1 SGHDN, CDR2 FVKESK. CDR3 length: 16 residues. V was clipped by 3 bases and J by 5 bases; unmatched bases: 13. The CDR3 region is CASSHPIGTVHHEQYF. CDR3 coding DNA: TGTGCCAGCAGCCACCCTATTGGGACAGTTCACCACGAGCAGTACTTC. Full variable domain (remainder filled in from reference TRBV14 and TRBJ2-7): EAGVTQFPSHSVIEKGQTVTLRCDPISGHDNLYWYRRVMGKEIKFLLHFVKESKQDESGMPNNRFLAERTGGTYSTLKVQPAELEDSGVYFCASSHPIGTVHHEQYFGPGTRLTVT.

The CDR3 loop reads CASSTLGGKAYNEQFF. The CDR3 DNA sequence: TGTGCCAGCAGCACGTTAGGCGGAAAGGCCTACAATGAGCAGTTCTTC. The V gene is TRBV5-4, the J gene TRBJ2-1; D unresolved. The CDR3 consists of 16 residues. From germline, CDR1 is SGHNT and CDR2 YYREEE (reference sequence). V lost 4 bases to trimming and J lost 2 bases, with 16 bases between them.

The V and J genes are TRBV5-8 and TRBJ1-5; TRBD1 aligns across 7 bases. The length of the CDR3 is 14 residues. The V and J ends lost 0 bases and 6 bases, in that order; junction bases with no gene match: 3. Germline CDR1 reads SGHTS; CDR2 reads YDEGEE. CDR3 nucleotide sequence: TGTGCCAGCAGCTTGGGACAGGGCATTCAGCCCCAGCATTTT. Residues: CASSLGQGIQPQHF.

The chain uses TRBV18 and TRBJ1-1; no clear D gene. The CDR3 is made up of 13 amino acids. Germline assignment: CDR1 KGHSH and CDR2 LQKENI. V gave up 6 bases and J gave up 3 bases, with 11 bases separating them. The CDR3: CASSLSRDTEAFF. For the CDR3, the DNA is TGTGCCAGCTCCCTATCTCGGGACACTGAAGCTTTCTTT.

The J gene is TRBJ2-7, the V gene TRBV7-9; D might be TRBD2 (6 bases). Germline V gene sequence: CDR1 SEHNR, CDR2 FQNEAQ (reference sequence). Deletions cut 4 bases from V and 4 bases from J, with 17 bases between. The CDR3 length is 15 residues. Written as DNA, the CDR3 is TGTGCCAGCAGCTCCGACCGGGACTTTGTTTACGAGCAGTACTTC. Its protein is CASSSDRDFVYEQYF.

The J gene is TRBJ1-2, the V gene TRBV6-5, with 7 bases that match TRBD1. Germline CDR1 MNHEY, CDR2 SVGAGI. CDR3 length: 15 amino acids. V lost 6 bases and J lost 3; bases outside the gene matches: 10. CDR3 coding DNA: TGTGCCAGCAGGCCGACGACAGGGAGTGACTATGGCTACACCTTC. Translated: CASRPTTGSDYGYTF.

The chain combines TRBV2 with TRBJ1-4; 7 nucleotides agree with TRBD1. The CDR3 totals 17 residues. V lost 0 bases and J lost 7; bases outside the gene matches: 11. From germline, CDR1 is SNHLY and CDR2 FYNNEI. CDR3 loop: CASSEAGRAGGGEKLFF. For the CDR3, the DNA is TGTGCCAGCAGTGAAGCAGGTCGGGCAGGGGGTGGTGAAAAACTGTTTTTT.

The chain has TRBV11-2 and TRBJ1-1; no firm D call. Between the trimmed V and J ends, which lost 2 bases and 5 bases, there was a span of 3 bases. Germline V gene data show CDR1 as SGHAT and CDR2 as FQNNGV. The CDR3 contains 11 residues. CDR3 in amino acids: CASSLITEAFF. The CDR3 region has the DNA TGTGCCAGCAGCTTAATAACTGAAGCTTTCTTT.

The J gene is TRBJ2-5, the V gene TRBV5-4; no clear D gene. The germline V and J ends were trimmed by 0 bases and 9 bases, with 18 bases remaining between them. CDR1 is SGHNT and CDR2 is YYREEE in the germline V gene (reference sequence). The CDR3 totals 15 residues. CDR3: CASSLDSTISSAQYF. The CDR3 DNA reads TGTGCCAGCAGCTTGGACTCCACCATTTCCTCCGCCCAGTACTTC.

This chain uses TRBV19 with TRBJ2-1; a possible D gene is TRBD1 (6 bases). Trimming shortened V by 5 bases and J by 4 bases, and 18 bases separated the two germline ends. Germline lookup yields CDR1 LNHDA and CDR2 SQIVND (reference sequence). The CDR3 runs 16 residues. The CDR3 coding sequence is TGTGCCAGTAGTGGGGCAGGGGAGCTGGGGTACAATGAGCAGTTCTTC. Translated, it gives CASSGAGELGYNEQFF.